This T cell receptor beta chain came from a study of CD8+ T cells in alopecia areata. Whole-study context: C3H/HeJ donors aged roughly 6-12 months with spontaneous alopecia supplied skin grafted onto roughly 6-11-week-old female C3H/HeJ mice. Regarding the study as a whole: Clonality exceeded that of normal scalp in lesional scalp, most notably in alopecia totalis/universalis.

As for this clone: Its specificity is not known. Genes and germline come from the mouse. The read comes to an end 4 residues before the CDR3 does, leaving the germline J gene to fill in the end. Additional DNA sequences in this sample encode the identical CDR3.

Germline trimming cut 6 bases from V and 3 bases from J; bases unmatched to any gene: 3. Germline CDR1 and CDR2: NSQYPW and LRSPGD (reference sequence). The CDR3 totals 14 residues. Cutaneous lymph node cells were pooled, and they were sorted using CD4, CD8alpha, NKG2D, NKG2ACE and other markers. RNA was isolated and reverse transcribed to cDNA, the sequencing template. Sequencing was performed with immunoSEQ multiplex PCR; in TCRdb, only in-frame clones are kept and a portion is missing. Recorded here are around 300,000 clones, none singletons. The chain combines TRBV1 with TRBJ2-3; 10 positions match TRBD1. This clonotype was sampled from a C3H/HeJ mouse with alopecia areata. MHC haplotype of the mouse line: H2-k. The sequenced material came from CD4+ T cells sorted from a lymph node. The covered CDR3 bases are TGCACCTGCAGCGGACAGGGGGGGGCAGAA. Its protein product is CTCSGQGGAE. The whole CDR3 protein is CTCSGQGGAETLYF. The full variable domain, its missing parts supplied by reference TRBV1 and TRBJ2-3, is VTLLEQNPRWRLVPRGQAVNLRCILKNSQYPWMSWYQQDLQKQLQWLFTLRSPGDKEVKSLPGADYLATRVTDTELRLQVANMSQGRTLYCTCSGQGGAETLYFGSGTRLTVL.